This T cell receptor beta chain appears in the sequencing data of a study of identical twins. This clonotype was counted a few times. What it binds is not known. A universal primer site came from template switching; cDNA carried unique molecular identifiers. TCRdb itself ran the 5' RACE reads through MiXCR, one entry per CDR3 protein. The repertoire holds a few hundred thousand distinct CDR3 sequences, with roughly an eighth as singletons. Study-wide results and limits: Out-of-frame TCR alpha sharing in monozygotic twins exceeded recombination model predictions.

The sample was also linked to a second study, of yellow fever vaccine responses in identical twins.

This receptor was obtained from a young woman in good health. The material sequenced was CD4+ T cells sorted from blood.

CDR3 nucleotide sequence: TGTGCCAGCAGGAATAGCGGGAGGGACAATGAGCAGTTCTTC. Encoded protein: CASRNSGRDNEQFF. V and J are TRBV28 and TRBJ2-1; 11 nucleotides align to TRBD2. Per germline, CDR1 MDHEN and CDR2 SYDVKM. There are 14 residues in the CDR3. The junction had 3 bases not matched to a gene; V was cut back by 6 bases and J by 5 bases.